This T cell receptor beta chain came from a study of blood T cells in healthy people across ages. Only a few counts were recorded for this clonotype. In germline, CDR1 is SGHTA, CDR2 FQGNSA. Trimming took off 4 bases at V and 4 bases at J, with 13 bases between the two ends. This CDR3 comprises 14 residues. Next came a second PCR, run for about 6 to 11 cycles, which used a sample-barcoded 5' primer along with a J-beta primer mix. MiXCR, applied by TCRdb to the 5' RACE reads, yields one record per CDR3 protein. The sample holds approximately 490,000 distinct CDR3 sequences, about 25% seen once. The sample was also linked to a second study, of T cells of mothers and their children.

The gene calls are TRBV7-2 and TRBJ2-5; possibly TRBD1 for D (6 bases). Sample: blood. This receptor was identified in a boy aged 5 to 17 in good health. The CDR3 here is CASSSPQGRETQYF. The CDR3 DNA is TGTGCCAGCAGCTCCCCACAGGGACGAGAGACCCAGTACTTC.